The 10 T cell receptor beta chains in this list originate from one sample, sequenced in a study of response to subunit inactivated influenza vaccine. TCRdb called the RT-PCR reads again in MiXCR, with one record for every CDR3 protein. The sample consists of about 160,000 distinct CDR3 sequences, 11% of them appearing once. The sequencing here drew on non-naive T cells sorted from PBMCs, taken 40 to 50 days after vaccination. These receptors came from a man in his fifties who received an inactivated influenza vaccine.

This clonotype was seen many times. The chain has TRBV5-1 and TRBJ1-1; D call uncertain. The V end lost 4 bases, the J end lost 1 base, and 14 bases lay between the germline ends. Germline V gene lookup returns CDR1 SGHRS and CDR2 YFSETQ. The CDR3 consists of 15 residues. The CDR3 spells CASSRALTANTEAFF. The CDR3, as DNA: TGCGCCAGCAGCAGGGCCCTTACAGCGAACACTGAAGCTTTCTTT.

This clonotype was counted many times. This chain uses TRBV23-1 with TRBJ2-3, with D perhaps TRBD1 (6 bases). TRBV23-1 is labeled an ORF, and its function is uncertain. This CDR3 spans 18 amino acids. Trimming took 1 base from V and 6 from J, leaving 23 bases between them. CDR3 in amino acids: CASSQFVYWGRKSDTQYF. The CDR3 region has the DNA TGCGCCAGCAGTCAATTCGTCTATTGGGGGCGCAAGTCTGATACGCAGTATTTT.

This clonotype was picked up a small number of times. The chain couples TRBV20-1 to TRBJ2-3, with unresolved D. This CDR3 spans 14 amino acids. From germline, CDR1 is DFQATT and CDR2 SNEGSKA (reference sequence). Trimming removed 0 bases from V and 0 bases from J, with 7 bases in between. The CDR3 region has the DNA TGCAGTGCTAGAGAACCTCGTAGCACAGATACGCAGTATTTT. It codes for CSAREPRSTDTQYF.

This clonotype was seen many times. The CDR3 loop is CASSWGTSGGVDEQFF. As DNA, the CDR3 is TGCGCCAGCAGCTGGGGGACTAGCGGGGGAGTCGATGAGCAGTTCTTC. This chain connects TRBV5-1 to TRBJ2-1, with TRBD2 matching over 14 bases. Germline values: CDR1 SGHRS, CDR2 YFSETQ. The CDR3 contains 16 residues. The ends lost 3 bases at V and 8 bases at J; junction bases unmatched: 7. Full variable domain (rest looked up from reference TRBV5-1 and TRBJ2-1): KAGVTQTPRYLIKTRGQQVTLSCSPISGHRSVSWYQQTPGQGLQFLFEYFSETQRNKGNFPGRFSGRQFSNSRSEMNVSTLELGDSALYLCASSWGTSGGVDEQFFGPGTRLTVL.

This clonotype was found a few times. The chain carries TRBV7-8 and TRBJ1-1; maybe TRBD1 (6 bases). CDR1 is SGHVS and CDR2 is FQNEAQ in the germline V gene. This CDR3 contains 15 residues. V lost 2 bases, J lost 1 base, and 11 bases lay in between. Here the CDR3 DNA reads TGTGCCAGCAGCTTATTCCCGGACAGGAACACTGAAGCTTTCTTT. It is translated as CASSLFPDRNTEAFF.

This clonotype appeared a few times. This chain uses TRBV5-1 with TRBJ1-6; D is perhaps TRBD1 (6 bases). CDR3 length: 15 amino acids. Per the germline V gene, CDR1 is SGHRS and CDR2 is YFSETQ. The V gene lost 0 bases and the J gene lost 11 bases, with 15 bases spanning the gap. The CDR3, as DNA: TGCGCCAGCAGCTTGGGTACAGGGATCCGGCCACCCCTCCACTTT. Translation gives CASSLGTGIRPPLHF.

The rearrangement links TRBV27 to TRBJ2-1, with TRBD1 as a possible D gene (5 bases). V lost 2 bases and J 5 bases, leaving 7 bases between the germline ends. The germline V gene encodes CDR1 MNHEY and CDR2 SMNVEV (reference sequence). The CDR3 runs to 13 residues. The DNA of the CDR3 is TGTGCCAGCAGTTTAGGGGCAGACAATGAGCAGTTCTTC. Protein: CASSLGADNEQFF.

In this sample, this clonotype turned up a few times. V and J are TRBV27 and TRBJ2-7; tentatively, D is TRBD1 or TRBD2 (7 bases each). The CDR3 is 15 amino acids. The germline V and J ends were trimmed by 7 bases and 0 bases, with 16 bases remaining between them. Germline CDR1 MNHEY, CDR2 SMNVEV (reference sequence). The CDR3 reads CASTRGGGGSYEQYF. In DNA, the CDR3 is TGTGCCAGCACCAGGGGGGGCGGCGGCTCCTACGAGCAGTACTTC.

This clonotype was found many times. The chain has TRBV9 and TRBJ2-1; perhaps TRBD2 as D (6 bases). The CDR3 is 15 residues long. Germline V gene data show CDR1 as SGDLS and CDR2 as YYNGEE. With 4 bases removed from V and 3 bases from J, the gap between germline ends came to 14 bases. Here the CDR3 reads CASSSGTSIYNEQFF. The DNA for the CDR3 is TGTGCCAGCAGCTCTGGCACTAGCATCTACAATGAGCAGTTCTTC.

This clonotype has ten or more counts. This chain joins TRBV5-1 and TRBJ2-2; 12 bases match TRBD2. The junction had 5 bases not matched to a gene; V was cut back by 2 bases and J by 0 bases. Germline CDR1 and CDR2: SGHRS and YFSETQ. CDR3 length equals 18 residues. For the CDR3, the DNA is TGCGCCAGCAGCTTTCGCACTAGCGGGAGGCCGAACACCGGGGAGCTGTTTTTT. Protein sequence: CASSFRTSGRPNTGELFF.